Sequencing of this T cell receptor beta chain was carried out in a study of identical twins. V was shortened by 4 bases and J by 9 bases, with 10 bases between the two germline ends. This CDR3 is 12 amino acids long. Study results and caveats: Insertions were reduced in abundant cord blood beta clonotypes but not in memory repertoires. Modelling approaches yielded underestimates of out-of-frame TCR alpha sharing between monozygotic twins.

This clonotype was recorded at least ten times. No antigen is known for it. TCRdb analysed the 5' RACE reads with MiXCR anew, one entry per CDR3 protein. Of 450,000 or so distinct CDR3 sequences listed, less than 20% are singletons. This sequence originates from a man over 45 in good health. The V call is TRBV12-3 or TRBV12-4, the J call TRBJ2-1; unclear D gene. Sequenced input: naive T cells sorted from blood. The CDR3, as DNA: TGTGCCAGCAGTTCCCTAGTTGGTGAGCAGTTCTTC. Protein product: CASSSLVGEQFF.